This T cell receptor beta chain was identified during a study of blood T cell repertoires in COVID-19. Enrolled during active infection, Seattle patients were then followed longitudinally. Authors' analysis steps: Amplification of reference gene primers was used by the study to estimate nucleated cell counts. Clones were read by immunoSEQ multiplex PCR, and TCRdb kept only the in-frame ones, dropping some. Clone size and V and J calls were adopted from that table, with D and trimming inferred from the DNA. Seen here are about 310,000 clones, 85% to 90% observed once, and the top ten hold 0.95% to 1.3%. The clonotype originates from a woman between 35 and 50 years old with COVID-19, enrolled during active disease. Sequenced: peripheral blood.

The CDR3 DNA sequence: TGTGCCAGCAGATTCGGGTGGAGCACTGAAGCTTTCTTT. Its protein product is CASRFGWSTEAFF. The chain joins TRBV2 to TRBJ1-1; D is unresolved. V lost 6 bases and J lost 4, with 12 bases in between. Germline-derived CDR1 and CDR2 are SNHLY and FYNNEI. There are 13 residues in the CDR3.